The 27 T cell receptor beta chains given below trace back to one sample, sequenced in a study of response to subunit inactivated influenza vaccine (dated by TCRdb to 2016 to 2019). Libraries were built with RT-PCR. Sequencing used an Illumina HiSeq 2500. The public reads were reprocessed in TCRdb via fastp at Q25 and MiXCR, keeping in-frame beta chains. Each CDR3 protein appears once, grouped with its most common genes and DNA. The sample profile shows about 650,000 distinct CDR3 sequences; approximately 15% of them were found once. The ten largest clones take up 6% to 9.5% of the sample. Sequenced here: PBMCs from blood, sampled less than 15 days before vaccination. Receptor source: a man aged 45-65 years who received an inactivated influenza vaccine. Donor details come from another sample of the same person, matched by shared clones.

This clonotype was seen more than once but under ten times. CDR3 coding DNA: TGTGCCAGCAGTGCGGAGCTCGATACGCAGTATTTT. This encodes CASSAELDTQYF. The chain combines TRBV28 with TRBJ2-3, with D uncertain. The germline V gene encodes CDR1 MDHEN and CDR2 SYDVKM. Deletions cut 5 bases from V and 6 bases from J, with 9 bases between. This CDR3 contains 12 residues.

The gene calls are TRBV7-8 and TRBJ2-5; the match to TRBD2 covers 7 bases. The V segment lost 7 bases and the J segment 0 bases; nucleotides outside the gene matches: 2. Germline-derived CDR1 and CDR2 are SGHVS and FQNEAQ. CDR3 length: 13 amino acids. Written as DNA, the CDR3 is TGTGCCAGCATGGGAGGGAACCAAGAGACCCAGTACTTC. It translates to CASMGGNQETQYF.

This rearrangement joins TRBV3-1 to TRBJ2-1; D unresolved. The CDR3 is 16 amino acids. CDR1 is LGHDT, CDR2 YNNKEL, per germline (reference sequence). Trimming removed 0 bases at V and 5 bases at J, with 14 bases between. CDR3 in DNA: TGTGCCAGCAGCCAAGAATCTCGGCTAGTGAACAATGAGCAGTTCTTC. Translating gives CASSQESRLVNNEQFF.

As DNA, the CDR3 is TGTGCCAGCAGTTTTTCCAGGTTTGGCAATCAGCCCCAGCATTTT. Translated: CASSFSRFGNQPQHF. The chain is built from TRBV28 and TRBJ1-5, with D hard to call. The CDR3 runs 15 residues. V lost 3 bases and J lost 2, with 11 bases in between. CDR1 and CDR2 from the germline V gene are MDHEN and SYDVKM.

This clonotype has just a few counts. The genes are TRBV12-3 or TRBV12-4 and TRBJ2-5; 10 bases map to TRBD2. After removal of 7 bases from V and 4 bases from J, the junction contained 6 bases not matched to a gene. The CDR3 is 14 amino acids. Written as DNA, the CDR3 is TGTGCCAGCACAACTAGCGGGATAGGAGAGACCCAGTACTTC. This gives the protein CASTTSGIGETQYF.

The gene calls are TRBV5-1 and TRBJ2-1; D perhaps matches TRBD1 (5 bases). CDR1 and CDR2 (germline): SGHRS, YFSETQ. The V gene lost 3 bases and the J gene lost 2 bases, with 9 bases spanning the gap. The CDR3 contains 14 residues. The CDR3 loop is CASSSDSPYNEQFF. CDR3 coding DNA: TGCGCCAGCAGCTCCGACAGTCCCTACAATGAGCAGTTCTTC.

The V call is TRBV12-3 or TRBV12-4, the J call TRBJ1-6; unclear D gene. Trimming stripped 2 bases from V and 8 bases from J, with 7 bases between. The CDR3 has 13 amino acids. The CDR3 loop is CASSLIRDSPLHF. In DNA, the CDR3 is TGTGCCAGCAGTTTAATCCGGGATTCACCCCTCCACTTT.

In this sample, this clonotype turned up a few times. This sequence joins TRBV19 and TRBJ2-7; the match to TRBD2 covers 7 bases. CDR1 is LNHDA, CDR2 SQIVND, per germline (reference sequence). V gave up 10 bases and J gave up 1 base; unmatched junction bases: 7. This CDR3 is built from 13 residues. Here the CDR3 reads CATRVAGSYEQYF. CDR3 nucleotide sequence: TGTGCCACACGGGTAGCGGGTTCCTACGAGCAGTACTTC.

This clonotype was detected a few times. The genes are TRBV2 and TRBJ1-5; D might be TRBD1 (5 bases). The length of the CDR3 is 14 residues. The V gene's germline CDR1 is SNHLY and CDR2 FYNNEI. Trimming removed 6 bases from V and 3 bases from J, with 12 bases in between. CDR3 in amino acids: CASSEGTVNQPQHF. CDR3 DNA: TGTGCCAGCAGCGAGGGGACGGTCAATCAGCCCCAGCATTTT.

In its sample, this clonotype was seen once. The chain couples TRBV12-3 or TRBV12-4 to TRBJ1-2; a weak D match, TRBD1 (5 bases). V was shortened by 10 bases and J by 6 bases, with 21 bases between the two germline ends. The CDR3 contains 14 residues. The DNA of the CDR3 is TGTGCCATTGCCAGGGAAGGGGCGTACCATGGCTACACCTTC. It translates to CAIAREGAYHGYTF.

This chain joins TRBV7-9 and TRBJ2-2, with 8 bases matching TRBD1. Trimming at V came to 5 bases and at J to 6 bases, leaving 8 bases not matched to a gene. The CDR3 extends over 15 amino acids. The V gene's germline CDR1 is SEHNR and CDR2 FQNEAQ (reference sequence). Here the CDR3 reads CASSLGDRPAGELFF. CDR3 DNA sequence: TGTGCCAGCAGCCTGGGGGACAGGCCCGCCGGGGAGCTGTTTTTT.

The chain recombines TRBV12-3 or TRBV12-4 with TRBJ2-7; possible D gene TRBD2, 6 bases. This CDR3 region has 16 residues. V gave up 4 bases and J gave up 4 bases, with 20 bases separating them. The chain's CDR3 is CASSSKGLSGGYEQYF. CDR3 DNA sequence: TGTGCCAGCAGTTCTAAGGGACTTTCCGGAGGGTACGAGCAGTACTTC.

The rearrangement uses TRBV15 and TRBJ2-5; D not certain. V was trimmed by 0 bases and J by 1 base, leaving 12 bases between them. The CDR3 is 16 residues long. Per germline, CDR1 LNHNV and CDR2 YYDKDF (reference sequence). The CDR3 bases are TGTGCCACCAGCAGAGATTTTCCAGCTACCCAAGAGACCCAGTACTTC. Translation: CATSRDFPATQETQYF.

In this sample, this clonotype turned up once. The gene calls are TRBV20-1 and TRBJ1-5; D perhaps matches TRBD1 (6 bases). The CDR3 covers 15 residues. Germline values: CDR1 DFQATT, CDR2 SNEGSKA (reference sequence). Trimming left V 3 bases short and J 3 bases short, with 15 bases between. The chain's CDR3 is CSARGPGGDNQPQHF. The CDR3 DNA reads TGCAGTGCTAGGGGCCCGGGGGGCGACAATCAGCCCCAGCATTTT.

The table lists this clonotype with a few counts. The V and J genes are TRBV4-3 and TRBJ1-2; D is uncertain. The CDR3 is made up of 12 amino acids. Looked up from germline, CDR1 is LGHNA and CDR2 is YSLEER. V shed 5 bases and J shed 8 bases, with 12 bases lying between them. CDR3 loop: CASSVKGSGYTF. The CDR3 coding sequence is TGCGCCAGCAGCGTCAAAGGGTCGGGCTACACCTTC.

This chain uses TRBV28 with TRBJ2-1; maybe TRBD1 (5 bases). CDR1 and CDR2 from the germline V gene are MDHEN and SYDVKM. The CDR3 has 13 amino acids. Trimming cost V 11 bases and J 0 bases, with 11 bases left between them. CDR3 DNA sequence: TGTGCCTCCTGGGGCAGCTCCTACAATGAGCAGTTCTTC. Translation gives CASWGSSYNEQFF. Supplemented by reference TRBV28 and TRBJ2-1, the full variable domain reads DVKVTQSSRYLVKRTGEKVFLECVQDMDHENMFWYRQDPGLGLRLIYFSYDVKMKEKGDIPEGYSVSREKKERFSLILESASTNQTSMYLCASWGSSYNEQFFGPGTRLTVL.

This clonotype was counted a few times. The chain combines TRBV2 with TRBJ2-7, with 7 positions matching TRBD2. The CDR3 contains 15 residues. Germline loops: CDR1 SNHLY, CDR2 FYNNEI. Trimming removed 6 bases from V and 5 bases from J; junction bases left unmatched: 13. The CDR3 DNA reads as TGTGCCAGCAGACCCCTTCGAGCGGGAACCGACGAGCAGTACTTC. The encoded protein is CASRPLRAGTDEQYF. Variable domain in full (rest from reference TRBV2 and TRBJ2-7): EPEVTQTPSHQVTQMGQEVILRCVPISNHLYFYWYRQILGQKVEFLVSFYNNEISEKSEIFDDQFSVERPDGSNFTLKIRSTKLEDSAMYFCASRPLRAGTDEQYFGPGTRLTVT.

In its sample, this clonotype was seen a few times. CDR3 residues: CSARSVAGATQYF. In DNA form, the CDR3 reads TGCAGTGCTAGATCTGTAGCGGGGGCAACCCAGTACTTC. The chain carries TRBV20-1 and TRBJ2-5; 9 positions match TRBD2. The CDR3 spans 13 residues. The V and J ends lost 2 bases and 8 bases, in that order; junction bases with no gene match: 6. Germline CDR1 DFQATT, CDR2 SNEGSKA (reference sequence).

This clonotype was detected many times. This rearrangement joins TRBV9 to TRBJ1-1; no definite D call. The CDR3 spans 13 residues. Trimming removed 4 bases at V and 4 bases at J, with 11 bases between. Germline loops: CDR1 SGDLS, CDR2 YYNGEE. The CDR3 here is CASSKRVGTEAFF. The CDR3 nucleotides are TGTGCCAGCAGCAAGAGGGTGGGCACTGAAGCTTTCTTT.

The genes are TRBV28 and TRBJ2-1; 10 nucleotides line up with TRBD2. The CDR3 length is 16 residues. The V gene's germline CDR1 is MDHEN and CDR2 SYDVKM. V gave up 6 bases and J gave up 9 bases; unmatched junction bases: 14. The chain's CDR3 is CASRGTSDKDHGEQFF. The CDR3 DNA reads as TGTGCCAGCAGAGGGACTAGCGACAAAGACCACGGTGAGCAGTTCTTC. Full variable domain (remainder filled in from reference TRBV28 and TRBJ2-1): DVKVTQSSRYLVKRTGEKVFLECVQDMDHENMFWYRQDPGLGLRLIYFSYDVKMKEKGDIPEGYSVSREKKERFSLILESASTNQTSMYLCASRGTSDKDHGEQFFGPGTRLTVL.

The chain links TRBV9 to TRBJ2-3; D possibly corresponds to TRBD2 (7 bases). Between the trimmed V and J ends, which lost 4 bases and 7 bases, there was a span of 16 bases. CDR3 length equals 14 residues. Germline V gene lookup returns CDR1 SGDLS and CDR2 YYNGEE. The CDR3 reads CASSRGASMNTQYF. The CDR3 DNA sequence: TGTGCCAGCAGCCGGGGGGCTTCCATGAATACGCAGTATTTT.

The chain couples TRBV4-3 to TRBJ2-7, with TRBD2 identical over 8 bases. V trimming: 0 bases; J trimming: 1 base; junction bases outside the gene matches: 17. This CDR3 contains 20 residues. The germline V gene encodes CDR1 LGHNA and CDR2 YSLEER. CDR3: CASSQDGWRGEYRRSYEQYF. CDR3 DNA sequence: TGCGCCAGCAGCCAAGATGGGTGGCGGGGGGAATACCGACGTTCCTACGAGCAGTACTTC.

This rearrangement joins TRBV4-1 to TRBJ2-5, with D perhaps being TRBD1 or TRBD2 (5 bases each). The CDR3 is 13 amino acids. CDR1 and CDR2 (germline): MGHRA, YSYEKL. Trimming stripped 2 bases from V and 5 bases from J, with 9 bases between. DNA of the CDR3: TGCGCCAGCAGCCAAACTAGGGGTGAGACCCAGTACTTC. Its translation: CASSQTRGETQYF.

The chain has TRBV2 and TRBJ2-7, with 10 bases fitting TRBD2. Germline values: CDR1 SNHLY, CDR2 FYNNEI. V shed 11 bases and J 0 bases; nucleotides not matched to a gene: 16. This CDR3 spans 17 amino acids. As DNA, the CDR3 is TGTGCCTTCAGTTTGACGGGACTAGCGAGGGGCTCCTACGAGCAGTACTTC. This sequence encodes CAFSLTGLARGSYEQYF.

Only a few counts were recorded for this clonotype. Written as DNA, the CDR3 is TGCAGTGCTGTCCCCTGGACAGGGCCCTCCTACGAGCAGTACTTC. This gives the protein CSAVPWTGPSYEQYF. V gene TRBV20-1 combines with J gene TRBJ2-7; TRBD1 agrees at 8 bases. Losses at the gene ends were 5 bases for V and 0 bases for J; bases not matched to a gene: 9. Germline V CDR1 and CDR2: DFQATT, SNEGSKA (reference sequence). The CDR3 is 15 amino acids.

This clonotype was recorded many times. This chain joins TRBV5-1 and TRBJ2-2; D is tentatively TRBD1 or TRBD2 (5 bases each). The CDR3 consists of 16 residues. Trimming shortened V by 0 bases and J by 4 bases, and 13 bases separated the two germline ends. Germline CDR1 SGHRS, CDR2 YFSETQ. In DNA, the CDR3 is TGCGCCAGCAGCTTGGCCGTGGGGACGGGCACCGGGGAGCTGTTTTTT. It specifies CASSLAVGTGTGELFF.

The chain links TRBV5-1 to TRBJ2-5, with 7 bases aligning to TRBD1. V lost 4 bases, J lost 5 bases, and 11 bases stayed unmatched. In germline, CDR1 is SGHRS, CDR2 YFSETQ. The CDR3 is made up of 15 amino acids. This CDR3 reads CASSPAGGVVETQYF. The CDR3 nucleotides are TGCGCCAGCAGCCCCGCAGGGGGTGTGGTCGAGACCCAGTACTTC.